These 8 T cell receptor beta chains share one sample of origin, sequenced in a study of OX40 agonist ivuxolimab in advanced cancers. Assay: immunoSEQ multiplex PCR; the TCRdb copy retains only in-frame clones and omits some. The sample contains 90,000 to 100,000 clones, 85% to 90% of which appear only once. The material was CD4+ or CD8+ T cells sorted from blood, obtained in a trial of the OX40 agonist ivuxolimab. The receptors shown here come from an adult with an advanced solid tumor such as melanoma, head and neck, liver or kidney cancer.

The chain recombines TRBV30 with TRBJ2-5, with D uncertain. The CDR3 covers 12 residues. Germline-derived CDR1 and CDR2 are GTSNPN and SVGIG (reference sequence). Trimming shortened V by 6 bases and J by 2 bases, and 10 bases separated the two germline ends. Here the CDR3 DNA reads TGTGCCTGCGGGCGTTTACAAGAGACCCAGTACTTC. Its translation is CACGRLQETQYF.

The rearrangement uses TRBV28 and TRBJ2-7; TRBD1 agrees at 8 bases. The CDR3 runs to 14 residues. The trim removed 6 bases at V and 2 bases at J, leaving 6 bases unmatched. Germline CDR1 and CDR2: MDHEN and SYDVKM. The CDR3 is CASSSGTGPYEQYF. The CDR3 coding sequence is TGTGCCAGCAGCTCCGGGACAGGACCCTACGAGCAGTACTTC.

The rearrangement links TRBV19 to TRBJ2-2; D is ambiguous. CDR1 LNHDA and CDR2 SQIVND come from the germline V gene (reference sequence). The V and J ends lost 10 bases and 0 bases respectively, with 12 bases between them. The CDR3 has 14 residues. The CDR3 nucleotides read TGTGCCACCCGGCGAAACTCGAACACCGGGGAGCTGTTTTTT. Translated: CATRRNSNTGELFF.

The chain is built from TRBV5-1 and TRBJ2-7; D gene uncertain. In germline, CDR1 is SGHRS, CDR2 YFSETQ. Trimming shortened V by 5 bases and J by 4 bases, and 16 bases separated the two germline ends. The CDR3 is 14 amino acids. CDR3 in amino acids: CASRLGPDGYEQYF. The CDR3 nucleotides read TGCGCCAGCAGGCTGGGCCCTGACGGTTACGAGCAGTACTTC.

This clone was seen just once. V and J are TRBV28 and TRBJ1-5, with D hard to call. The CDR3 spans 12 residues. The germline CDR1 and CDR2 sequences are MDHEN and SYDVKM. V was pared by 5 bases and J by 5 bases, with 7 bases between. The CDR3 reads CASSLNHQPQHF. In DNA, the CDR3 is TGTGCCAGCAGTCTCAATCATCAGCCCCAGCATTTT.

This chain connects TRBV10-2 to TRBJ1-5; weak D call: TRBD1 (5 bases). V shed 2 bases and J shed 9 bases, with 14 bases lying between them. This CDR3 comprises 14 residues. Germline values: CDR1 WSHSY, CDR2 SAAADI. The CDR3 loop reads CASSEGGGTRPQHF. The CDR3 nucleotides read TGCGCCAGCAGTGAGGGCGGGGGGACGCGGCCCCAGCATTTT.

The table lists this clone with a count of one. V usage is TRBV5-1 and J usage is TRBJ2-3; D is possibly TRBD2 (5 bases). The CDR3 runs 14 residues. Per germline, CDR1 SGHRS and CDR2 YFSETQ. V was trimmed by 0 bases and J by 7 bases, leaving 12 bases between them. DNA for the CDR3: TGCGCCAGCAGCTTGGCAGGAGGTGTAAATACGCAGTATTTT. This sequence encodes CASSLAGGVNTQYF. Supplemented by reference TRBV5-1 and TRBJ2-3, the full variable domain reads KAGVTQTPRYLIKTRGQQVTLSCSPISGHRSVSWYQQTPGQGLQFLFEYFSETQRNKGNFPGRFSGRQFSNSRSEMNVSTLELGDSALYLCASSLAGGVNTQYFGPGTRLTVL.

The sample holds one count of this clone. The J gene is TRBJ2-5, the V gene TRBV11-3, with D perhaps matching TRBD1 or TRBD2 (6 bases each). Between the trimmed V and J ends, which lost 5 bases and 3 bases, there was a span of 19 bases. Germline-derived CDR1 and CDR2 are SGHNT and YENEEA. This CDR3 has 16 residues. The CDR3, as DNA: TGTGCCAGCAGCCCGGGAGTGGGGGGCGGGAAAGAGACCCAGTACTTC. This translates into CASSPGVGGGKETQYF.